These T cell receptor beta chains were read from a single sample in a study of early T cells in non-severe SARS-CoV-2 infection. In TCRdb, the 5' RACE reads were re-called with MiXCR into one record per CDR3 protein. The table records around 44,000 distinct CDR3 sequences, about 9.8% of them present only once. Specimen: whole blood. The receptors were sampled from an adult who was a healthcare worker with PCR-confirmed SARS-CoV-2 infection or an uninfected control (not recorded which). Each CDR3 is given with its conserved first and last residue. A D gene is named only where the DNA matches it firmly. Some rows mark clone size as missing; the rest say once, few, many or name a class of expanded clone.

D gene: .; V gene: TRBV20-1; clone size: .; J gene: TRBJ2-1; CDR3 protein: CSARQGGIEQFF; CDR3 DNA: TGCAGTGCTAGACAAGGCGGGATTGAGCAGTTCTTC
D gene: TRBD1; V gene: TRBV29-1; clone size: many; J gene: TRBJ1-2; CDR3 protein: CSAIPGQGSGYTF; CDR3 DNA: TGCTCTGCCATTCCGGGACAGGGCAGCGGCTACACCTTC
D gene: .; V gene: TRBV7-9; clone size: .; J gene: TRBJ2-5; CDR3 protein: CASSPQHF; CDR3 DNA: TGTGCCAGCAGCCCCCAGCACTTC
D gene: TRBD1; V gene: TRBV10-1; clone size: few; J gene: TRBJ2-7; CDR3 protein: CASTTGQGEYEQYF; CDR3 DNA: TGCGCCAGCACCACCGGACAGGGGGAATACGAGCAGTACTTC
D gene: .; V gene: TRBV6-2/TRBV6-3; clone size: many; J gene: TRBJ2-3; CDR3 protein: CASSKDQGSDTQYF; CDR3 DNA: TGTGCCAGCAGTAAGGACCAAGGTTCCGATACGCAGTATTTT
D gene: .; V gene: TRBV2; clone size: .; J gene: TRBJ2-7; CDR3 protein: CASSEVDNSYEQYF; CDR3 DNA: TGTGCCAGCAGTGAGGTCGACAATTCCTACGAGCAGTACTTC
D gene: .; V gene: TRBV19; clone size: many; J gene: TRBJ1-6; CDR3 protein: CASRSNSPLHF; CDR3 DNA: TGTGCCAGCCGTTCGAATTCACCCCTCCACTTT
D gene: TRBD1; V gene: TRBV7-6; clone size: .; J gene: TRBJ1-2; CDR3 protein: CASSPGQESGYTF; CDR3 DNA: TGTGCCAGCAGCCCAGGACAGGAGAGTGGCTACACCTTC
D gene: TRBD1; V gene: TRBV28; clone size: many; J gene: TRBJ2-4; CDR3 protein: CASRPGGRNIQYF; CDR3 DNA: TGTGCCAGCAGGCCAGGGGGACGGAACATTCAGTACTTC
D gene: TRBD1; V gene: TRBV30; clone size: few; J gene: TRBJ1-2; CDR3 protein: CAWSARTGGYTF; CDR3 DNA: TGTGCCTGGAGTGCAAGGACAGGAGGCTACACCTTC
D gene: TRBD2; V gene: TRBV24-1; clone size: many; J gene: TRBJ2-5; CDR3 protein: CATSGGTSGVLQETQYF; CDR3 DNA: TGTGCCACCAGTGGCGGGACTAGCGGGGTACTCCAAGAGACCCAGTACTTC
D gene: .; V gene: TRBV18; clone size: .; J gene: TRBJ1-1; CDR3 protein: CASSPPEGRPNTEAFF; CDR3 DNA: TGTGCCAGCTCACCACCGGAAGGCCGGCCGAACACTGAAGCTTTCTTT
D gene: .; V gene: TRBV2; clone size: few; J gene: TRBJ1-5; CDR3 protein: CASSADGNQPQHF; CDR3 DNA: TGTGCCAGCAGTGCTGACGGGAATCAGCCCCAGCATTTT
D gene: .; V gene: TRBV27; clone size: many; J gene: TRBJ2-7; CDR3 protein: CASSFTGSSYEQYF; CDR3 DNA: TGTGCCAGCAGTTTTACAGGGAGCTCCTACGAGCAGTACTTC
D gene: TRBD2; V gene: TRBV27; clone size: many; J gene: TRBJ2-3; CDR3 protein: CATRSGEGLESTDTQYF; CDR3 DNA: TGTGCCACCCGGTCGGGGGAGGGCCTTGAAAGCACAGATACGCAGTATTTT
D gene: TRBD2; V gene: TRBV20-1; clone size: .; J gene: TRBJ2-7; CDR3 protein: CSAGLAGYEQYF; CDR3 DNA: TGCAGTGCTGGACTAGCGGGATACGAGCAGTACTTC
D gene: .; V gene: TRBV29-1; clone size: .; J gene: TRBJ1-1; CDR3 protein: CSVSQGNTEAFF; CDR3 DNA: TGCAGCGTCTCCCAGGGGAACACTGAAGCTTTCTTT
D gene: .; V gene: TRBV28; clone size: .; J gene: TRBJ1-3; CDR3 protein: CASGWGSTVSGNTIYF; CDR3 DNA: TGTGCCAGCGGATGGGGGAGTACCGTCTCTGGAAACACCATATATTTT
D gene: TRBD1; V gene: TRBV10-3; clone size: many; J gene: TRBJ1-1; CDR3 protein: CAISQQGGNTEAFF; CDR3 DNA: TGTGCCATCAGTCAACAGGGGGGGAACACTGAAGCTTTCTTT
D gene: .; V gene: TRBV19; clone size: many; J gene: TRBJ1-4; CDR3 protein: CASSTSDRTNEKLFF; CDR3 DNA: TGTGCCAGTAGTACGAGTGACAGGACTAATGAAAAACTGTTTTTT
D gene: .; V gene: TRBV28; clone size: many; J gene: TRBJ1-3; CDR3 protein: CASSPGGSRISIGNTIYF; CDR3 DNA: TGTGCCAGCAGCCCCGGGGGCAGCCGGATATCGATCGGAAACACCATATATTTT
D gene: .; V gene: TRBV5-1; clone size: few; J gene: TRBJ2-7; CDR3 protein: CASSLEGATRGYEQYF; CDR3 DNA: TGCGCCAGCAGCTTGGAGGGCGCAACGCGGGGATACGAGCAGTACTTC
D gene: .; V gene: TRBV12-3/TRBV12-4; clone size: many; J gene: TRBJ1-1; CDR3 protein: CASSLALVGPGAFF; CDR3 DNA: TGTGCCAGCAGTTTAGCGCTCGTGGGTCCAGGAGCTTTCTTT
D gene: .; V gene: TRBV5-1; clone size: few; J gene: TRBJ2-1; CDR3 protein: CASRLAQGRWNEQFF; CDR3 DNA: TGCGCCAGCAGATTGGCCCAGGGGCGCTGGAATGAGCAGTTCTTC
D gene: TRBD1; V gene: TRBV2; clone size: few; J gene: TRBJ2-3; CDR3 protein: CASSDLGQITDTQYF; CDR3 DNA: TGTGCCAGCAGTGATTTGGGACAGATCACAGATACGCAGTATTTT
D gene: TRBD2; V gene: TRBV5-1; clone size: few; J gene: TRBJ2-1; CDR3 protein: CASSLKLAGVNEQFF; CDR3 DNA: TGCGCCAGCAGCTTAAAACTAGCGGGAGTAAATGAGCAGTTCTTC
D gene: .; V gene: TRBV2; clone size: many; J gene: TRBJ2-1; CDR3 protein: CASSEGTLYNEQFF; CDR3 DNA: TGTGCCAGCAGTGAAGGGACACTCTACAATGAGCAGTTCTTC
D gene: TRBD2; V gene: TRBV9; clone size: .; J gene: TRBJ2-3; CDR3 protein: CASSGRTSGRDGTDTQYF; CDR3 DNA: TGTGCCAGCAGCGGTCGGACTAGCGGGAGGGATGGCACAGATACGCAGTATTTT
D gene: TRBD1; V gene: TRBV7-6; clone size: many; J gene: TRBJ2-7; CDR3 protein: CASSTNPTGAGEQYF; CDR3 DNA: TGTGCCAGCAGCACCAACCCGACAGGGGCGGGCGAGCAGTACTTC
D gene: .; V gene: TRBV5-7; clone size: many; J gene: TRBJ2-7; CDR3 protein: CASRGRKQYF; CDR3 DNA: TGTGCCAGCAGGGGTCGAAAGCAGTACTTC
D gene: .; V gene: TRBV30; clone size: .; J gene: TRBJ1-1; CDR3 protein: CAWSAQMGRTEAFF; CDR3 DNA: TGTGCCTGGAGTGCACAAATGGGGCGCACTGAAGCTTTCTTT
D gene: .; V gene: TRBV28; clone size: .; J gene: TRBJ1-1; CDR3 protein: CASSFSWVGGQTNTEAFF; CDR3 DNA: TGTGCCAGCAGTTTTTCTTGGGTGGGCGGACAGACGAACACTGAAGCTTTCTTT
D gene: .; V gene: TRBV5-1; clone size: few; J gene: TRBJ2-1; CDR3 protein: CASSLAGFSNEQFF; CDR3 DNA: TGCGCCAGCAGCTTGGCAGGGTTTTCCAATGAGCAGTTCTTC
D gene: TRBD1; V gene: TRBV11-2; clone size: few; J gene: TRBJ2-7; CDR3 protein: CASSPRTGGDEQYF; CDR3 DNA: TGTGCCAGCAGCCCTAGGACAGGGGGCGACGAGCAGTACTTC
D gene: .; V gene: TRBV3-1; clone size: many; J gene: TRBJ2-3; CDR3 protein: CASSRVSADTQYF; CDR3 DNA: TGTGCCAGCAGCCGGGTCTCCGCAGATACGCAGTATTTT
D gene: .; V gene: TRBV20-1; clone size: .; J gene: TRBJ1-4; CDR3 protein: CSVRASTNEKLFF; CDR3 DNA: TGCAGTGTTCGGGCCTCAACTAATGAAAAACTGTTTTTT
D gene: TRBD2; V gene: TRBV20-1; clone size: many; J gene: TRBJ2-7; CDR3 protein: CSARDYGTSAEQYF; CDR3 DNA: TGCAGTGCTAGAGATTACGGGACTAGCGCAGAGCAGTACTTC
D gene: .; V gene: TRBV6-6; clone size: .; J gene: TRBJ2-2; CDR3 protein: CASTGVRELFF; CDR3 DNA: TGTGCCAGCACAGGGGTCCGGGAGCTGTTTTTT
D gene: .; V gene: TRBV14; clone size: many; J gene: TRBJ2-1; CDR3 protein: CASSQAGQSSYNEQFF; CDR3 DNA: TGTGCCAGCAGCCAAGCCGGACAGTCTTCCTACAATGAGCAGTTCTTC
D gene: TRBD1; V gene: TRBV5-4; clone size: many; J gene: TRBJ1-1; CDR3 protein: CASSFWTGNTEAFF; CDR3 DNA: TGTGCCAGCAGCTTTTGGACAGGGAACACTGAAGCTTTCTTT
D gene: .; V gene: TRBV10-3; clone size: many; J gene: TRBJ2-1; CDR3 protein: CAISGDGFVHNEQFF; CDR3 DNA: TGTGCCATCAGTGGTGATGGGTTTGTTCACAATGAGCAGTTCTTC
D gene: TRBD1; V gene: TRBV10-3; clone size: many; J gene: TRBJ1-6; CDR3 protein: CAIRTGEGSPLHF; CDR3 DNA: TGTGCCATCAGGACAGGGGAGGGTTCACCCCTCCACTTT
D gene: TRBD1; V gene: TRBV10-3; clone size: .; J gene: TRBJ2-7; CDR3 protein: CAISETGTVSNEQYF; CDR3 DNA: TGTGCCATCAGTGAGACCGGGACAGTTAGCAACGAGCAGTACTTC
D gene: .; V gene: TRBV2; clone size: once; J gene: TRBJ2-1; CDR3 protein: CASSETRVGNEQFF; CDR3 DNA: TGTGCCAGCAGTGAAACGAGAGTGGGAAATGAGCAGTTCTTC
D gene: .; V gene: TRBV29-1; clone size: .; J gene: TRBJ1-2; CDR3 protein: CSVDSGARYGYTF; CDR3 DNA: TGCAGCGTTGATTCAGGGGCACGTTATGGCTACACCTTC
D gene: TRBD1; V gene: TRBV7-9; clone size: many; J gene: TRBJ2-2; CDR3 protein: CASSLGQGANTGELFF; CDR3 DNA: TGTGCCAGCAGCTTAGGACAGGGGGCTAACACCGGGGAGCTGTTTTTT
D gene: .; V gene: TRBV7-4; clone size: many; J gene: TRBJ2-7; CDR3 protein: CASSSGGPVKGEQYF; CDR3 DNA: TGTGCCAGCAGCTCTGGAGGGCCTGTAAAAGGAGAGCAGTACTTC
D gene: .; V gene: TRBV5-4; clone size: many; J gene: TRBJ1-1; CDR3 protein: CASSSSGRFTEAFF; CDR3 DNA: TGTGCCAGCAGCTCCTCCGGACGTTTCACTGAAGCTTTCTTT
D gene: TRBD1; V gene: TRBV20-1; clone size: few; J gene: TRBJ2-5; CDR3 protein: CSARDEETGEETQYF; CDR3 DNA: TGCAGTGCTAGAGATGAAGAGACAGGGGAAGAGACCCAGTACTTC
D gene: TRBD1; V gene: TRBV10-3; clone size: few; J gene: TRBJ2-5; CDR3 protein: CAIMGDRGETQYF; CDR3 DNA: TGTGCCATCATGGGGGACAGGGGAGAGACCCAGTACTTC
D gene: .; V gene: TRBV29-1; clone size: many; J gene: TRBJ1-2; CDR3 protein: CSVDIGDRGIANGYTF; CDR3 DNA: TGCAGCGTTGATATTGGAGATAGGGGCATTGCGAATGGCTACACCTTC
D gene: .; V gene: TRBV12-3/TRBV12-4; clone size: many; J gene: TRBJ2-3; CDR3 protein: CASSLIRVGTDTQYF; CDR3 DNA: TGTGCCAGCAGCCTAATTAGGGTTGGCACAGATACGCAGTATTTT
D gene: .; V gene: TRBV28; clone size: .; J gene: TRBJ1-2; CDR3 protein: CASGPPHSRLGYTF; CDR3 DNA: TGTGCCAGCGGACCTCCCCACAGCCGACTGGGCTACACCTTC